This is a list of T cell receptor beta chains from one sample in a study of OX40 agonist ivuxolimab in advanced cancers. Assay used: immunoSEQ multiplex PCR; TCRdb lists only in-frame clones, some missing. The table records about 77,000 clones, about 86% of them present only once. The specimen was CD4+ or CD8+ T cells sorted from blood, collected in a trial of the OX40 agonist ivuxolimab. The receptors here all came from an adult with an advanced solid tumor such as melanoma, head and neck, liver or kidney cancer. The CDR3 runs from the conserved cysteine through the conserved F or W. D genes are given only for firm matches. For some rows the clone size is stated as once, few or many, or as a class when expanded; others skip it.

TRBV28,TRBJ1-3,-,-,CASNVEGNTIYF,TGTGCCAGCAACGTTGAGGGAAACACCATATATTTT
TRBV7-7,TRBJ2-2,-,-,CASSLGLANTGELFF,TGTGCCAGCAGCTTAGGACTAGCGAACACCGGGGAGCTGTTTTTT
TRBV27,TRBJ2-7,TRBD2,-,CASSSSGGGERHEQYF,TGTGCCAGCAGTTCCTCGGGCGGGGGGGAAAGGCACGAGCAGTACTTC
TRBV19,TRBJ2-7,-,-,CATSPTRLPYEQYF,TGTGCCACCTCGCCGACTAGACTGCCCTACGAGCAGTACTTC
TRBV11-2,TRBJ2-5,-,-,CASSSRWRETQYF,TGTGCCAGCAGCTCCCGTTGGAGAGAGACCCAGTACTTC
TRBV12-5,TRBJ2-1,-,-,CASGLVHGNEQFF,TGTGCTAGTGGTTTGGTACACGGGAATGAGCAGTTCTTC
TRBV11-2,TRBJ2-7,-,-,CASRPPRGAIYEQYF,TGTGCCAGCCGACCCCCCCGGGGGGCAATCTACGAGCAGTACTTC
TRBV19,TRBJ2-2,TRBD1,few,CATLKGALTGELFF,TGTGCCACCCTGAAGGGGGCTCTCACCGGGGAGCTGTTTTTT
TRBV28,TRBJ2-3,-,few,CASSFNYGGGASTDTQYF,TGTGCCAGCAGTTTTAATTATGGGGGCGGGGCTAGCACAGATACGCAGTATTTT
TRBV4-3,TRBJ2-2,-,-,CASSRGGNTGELFF,TGCGCCAGCAGCAGGGGGGGAAACACCGGGGAGCTGTTTTTT
TRBV7-6,TRBJ1-3,-,-,CASSSNPWTGNTIYF,TGTGCCAGCAGCTCCAACCCCTGGACGGGAAACACCATATATTTT
TRBV9,TRBJ2-1,-,-,CASSPRTTGGNEQFF,TGTGCCAGCAGCCCGAGGACTACCGGAGGGAATGAGCAGTTCTTC
TRBV6-5,TRBJ1-5,-,-,CASSYSTRSDQPQHF,TGTGCCAGCAGTTACTCGACGCGCTCTGACCAGCCCCAGCATTTT
TRBV2,TRBJ2-7,-,-,CASSEWYTGTNYEQYF,TGTGCCAGCAGTGAATGGTACACAGGGACGAACTACGAGCAGTACTTC
TRBV5-1,TRBJ2-4,-,-,CASSLEARNIQYF,TGCGCCAGCAGCTTGGAGGCCAGAAACATTCAGTACTTC
TRBV5-1,TRBJ2-7,-,-,CASSSSPSYEQYF,TGCGCCAGCAGCAGTTCCCCTAGCTACGAGCAGTACTTC
TRBV7-9,TRBJ2-5,-,-,CASSLVRETQYF,TGTGCCAGCAGCTTGGTTCGGGAGACCCAGTACTTC
TRBV5-3,TRBJ1-2,-,-,CARSSPGGSYGYTF,TGTGCCAGAAGCTCGCCCGGGGGCAGCTATGGCTACACCTTC
TRBV5-4,TRBJ2-6,-,few,CASSLGGSSGANVLTF,TGTGCCAGCAGCTTAGGAGGGTCCTCTGGGGCCAACGTCCTGACTTTC
TRBV10-2,TRBJ1-1,TRBD1,-,CASSETRDRARDTEAFF,TGCGCCAGCAGTGAGACCCGAGACAGGGCCCGGGACACTGAAGCTTTCTTT
TRBV18,TRBJ2-2,-,-,CASSLEGADTGELFF,TGTGCCAGCTCGCTGGAGGGGGCGGACACCGGGGAGCTGTTTTTT
TRBV4-3,TRBJ2-5,TRBD1,-,CASSQTGTGHQETQYF,TGCGCCAGCAGCCAAACCGGGACAGGGCACCAAGAGACCCAGTACTTC
TRBV19,TRBJ2-3,TRBD1,-,CASRETGGGSDTQYF,TGTGCCAGTAGGGAGACAGGGGGAGGTTCAGATACGCAGTATTTT
TRBV7-2,TRBJ2-3,-,once,CASSQMGATTDTQYF,TGTGCCAGCAGCCAAATGGGGGCCACCACAGATACGCAGTATTTT
TRBV6-9,TRBJ2-5,TRBD2,-,CASSYLAGGNQETQYF,TGTGCCAGCAGTTATCTAGCGGGGGGGAACCAAGAGACCCAGTACTTC
TRBV7-3,TRBJ2-1,-,once,CASSFVGNEQFF,TGTGCCAGCAGCTTCGTAGGCAATGAGCAGTTCTTC
TRBV28,TRBJ2-5,-,once,CASRYRETQYF,TGTGCCAGCAGGTACAGGGAGACCCAGTACTTC
TRBV30,TRBJ1-4,-,-,CAWAMGGNNEKLFF,TGTGCCTGGGCCATGGGGGGGAATAATGAAAAACTGTTTTTT
TRBV2,TRBJ1-5,TRBD1,few,CASRPGTGGFSNQPQHF,TGTGCCAGCAGGCCCGGGACAGGGGGCTTTAGCAATCAGCCCCAGCATTTT
TRBV9,TRBJ2-1,TRBD2,-,CASSRLAGGVTYNEQFF,TGTGCCAGCAGCCGACTAGCGGGAGGTGTGACCTACAATGAGCAGTTCTTC
TRBV6-5,TRBJ2-7,-,-,CASSLLRGLDEQYF,TGTGCCAGCAGTTTGCTGAGGGGTTTAGACGAGCAGTACTTC
TRBV5-5,TRBJ1-2,TRBD1,few,CASSQGQGGANYGYTF,TGTGCCAGCAGCCAGGGACAGGGGGGAGCTAACTATGGCTACACCTTC
TRBV28,TRBJ1-4,TRBD1,-,CASSFSTGTGLRSTF,TGTGCCAGCAGTTTCTCGACCGGGACAGGTCTCCGTTCAACTTTT
TRBV9,TRBJ2-2,TRBD1,once,CASSVRDSPSGELFF,TGTGCCAGCAGCGTAAGGGACAGTCCTTCCGGGGAGCTGTTTTTT
TRBV6-1,TRBJ2-6,TRBD1,-,CASSARTGSGGANVLTF,TGTGCCAGCAGTGCCCGGACAGGGAGTGGTGGGGCCAACGTCCTGACTTTC
TRBV5-1,TRBJ2-1,-,-,CASSTGGNEQFF,TGCGCCAGCAGTACCGGGGGCAATGAGCAGTTCTTC
TRBV5-6,TRBJ2-3,-,-,CASSSWTVSTDTQYF,TGTGCCAGCAGCTCGTGGACAGTTAGCACAGATACGCAGTATTTT
TRBV9,TRBJ1-3,-,-,CASSVGGGGPGNTIYF,TGTGCCAGCAGCGTAGGTGGCGGTGGGCCTGGAAACACCATATATTTT
TRBV29-1,TRBJ1-2,-,-,CSLPGRHDYGYTF,TGCAGCCTACCGGGACGTCACGACTATGGCTACACCTTC
TRBV9,TRBJ2-2,TRBD2,-,CASSSGLAGGLNTGELFF,TGTGCCAGCAGCTCAGGACTAGCGGGAGGGCTTAACACCGGGGAGCTGTTTTTT
TRBV20-1,TRBJ2-5,-,few,CSARGETQYF,TGCAGTGCTAGAGGGGAGACCCAGTACTTC
TRBV18,TRBJ2-5,-,-,CASSPGSQETQYF,TGTGCCAGCTCACCCGGGTCCCAAGAGACCCAGTACTTC
TRBV5-1,TRBJ1-1,-,few,CASSLAGETEAFF,TGCGCCAGCAGCTTGGCAGGGGAAACTGAAGCTTTCTTT
TRBV5-1,TRBJ2-3,TRBD2,-,CASSPRLAGGTDTQYF,TGCGCCAGCAGCCCTCGACTAGCGGGGGGGACAGATACGCAGTATTTT
TRBV18,TRBJ1-6,-,-,CASSLSGQVNSPLHF,TGTGCCAGCTCACTATCGGGACAAGTTAATTCACCCCTCCACTTT
TRBV7-9,TRBJ1-1,-,-,CASSFGNSPGHLNTEAFF,TGTGCCAGCAGCTTCGGAAACTCACCGGGACACTTGAACACTGAAGCTTTCTTT
TRBV6-5,TRBJ1-1,-,-,CASSYSRGTEAFF,TGTGCCAGCAGTTACTCGAGGGGCACTGAAGCTTTCTTT
TRBV7-2,TRBJ1-1,TRBD1,-,CASSRQGASTEAFF,TGTGCCAGCAGCCGACAGGGGGCGAGCACTGAAGCTTTCTTT
TRBV11-2,TRBJ2-5,-,-,CASTPVQGKETQYF,TGTGCCAGCACCCCCGTCCAGGGGAAAGAGACCCAGTACTTC
TRBV6-1,TRBJ1-6,-,once,CASSMTAGNSPLHF,TGTGCCAGCAGTATGACAGCGGGCAATTCACCCCTCCACTTT
TRBV6-1,TRBJ2-3,TRBD2,few,CASIVSGNAADTQYF,TGTGCCAGCATCGTTAGCGGGAATGCGGCAGATACGCAGTATTTT
TRBV13,TRBJ2-3,TRBD2,-,CASSPRLAWADTQYF,TGTGCCAGCAGCCCCCGACTAGCCTGGGCAGATACGCAGTATTTT
TRBV7-7,TRBJ2-2,-,-,CASSGQLAGELFF,TGTGCTAGCAGTGGGCAACTAGCCGGGGAGCTGTTTTTT
TRBV19,TRBJ1-5,-,-,CASTPLIRGGNSNQPQHF,TGTGCCAGCACCCCTCTCATAAGGGGTGGGAATAGCAATCAGCCCCAGCATTTT
TRBV19,TRBJ1-2,TRBD1,-,CASSELDREGPGGYTF,TGTGCCAGTAGCGAATTGGACAGGGAGGGTCCCGGTGGCTACACCTTC
TRBV19,TRBJ1-5,TRBD1,-,CASSPSPAGGGQPQHF,TGTGCCAGTAGCCCCAGCCCAGCAGGGGGCGGTCAGCCCCAGCATTTT
TRBV7-2,TRBJ2-1,-,-,CASSSWTANNEQFF,TGTGCCAGCAGCTCCTGGACAGCTAACAATGAGCAGTTCTTC
TRBV15,TRBJ2-5,TRBD2,-,CATSRDRGSGAQETQYF,TGTGCCACCAGCAGAGATCGGGGTAGCGGGGCCCAAGAGACCCAGTACTTC